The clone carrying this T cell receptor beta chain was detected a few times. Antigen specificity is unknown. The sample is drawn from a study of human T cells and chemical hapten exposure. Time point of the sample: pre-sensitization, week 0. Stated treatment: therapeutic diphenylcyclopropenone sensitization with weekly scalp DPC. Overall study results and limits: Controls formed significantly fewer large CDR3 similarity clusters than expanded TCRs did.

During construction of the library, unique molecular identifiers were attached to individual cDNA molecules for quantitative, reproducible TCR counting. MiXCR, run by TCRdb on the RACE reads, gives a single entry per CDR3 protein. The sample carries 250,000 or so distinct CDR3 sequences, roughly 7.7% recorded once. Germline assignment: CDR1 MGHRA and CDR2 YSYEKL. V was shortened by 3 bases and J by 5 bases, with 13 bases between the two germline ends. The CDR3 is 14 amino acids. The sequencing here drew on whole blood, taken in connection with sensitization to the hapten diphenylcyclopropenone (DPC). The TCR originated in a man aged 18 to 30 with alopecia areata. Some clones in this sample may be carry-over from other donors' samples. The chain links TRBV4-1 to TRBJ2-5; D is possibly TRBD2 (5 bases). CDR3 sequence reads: CASSHRGGRETQYF. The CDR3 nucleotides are TGCGCCAGCAGCCACCGCGGCGGGCGGGAGACCCAGTACTTC.